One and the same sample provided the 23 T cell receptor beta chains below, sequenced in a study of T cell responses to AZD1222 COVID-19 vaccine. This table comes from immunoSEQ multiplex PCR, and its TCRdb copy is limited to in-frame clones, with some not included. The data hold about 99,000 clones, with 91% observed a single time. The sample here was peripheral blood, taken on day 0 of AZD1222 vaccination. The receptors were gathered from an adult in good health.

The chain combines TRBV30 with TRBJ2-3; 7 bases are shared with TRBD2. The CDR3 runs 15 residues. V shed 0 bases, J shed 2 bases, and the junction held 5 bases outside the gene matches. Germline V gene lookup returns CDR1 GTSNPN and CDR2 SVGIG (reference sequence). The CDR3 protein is CAWSVQGTITDTQYF. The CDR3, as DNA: TGTGCCTGGAGTGTACAAGGGACTATCACAGATACGCAGTATTTT.

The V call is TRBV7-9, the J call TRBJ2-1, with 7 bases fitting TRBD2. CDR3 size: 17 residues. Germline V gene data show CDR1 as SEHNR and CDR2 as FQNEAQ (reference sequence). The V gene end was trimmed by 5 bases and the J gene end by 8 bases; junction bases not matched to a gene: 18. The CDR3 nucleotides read TGTGCCAGCAGCCCCCCCCCAGCTAGCGGAGAGGATGATGAGCAGTTCTTC. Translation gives CASSPPPASGEDDEQFF.

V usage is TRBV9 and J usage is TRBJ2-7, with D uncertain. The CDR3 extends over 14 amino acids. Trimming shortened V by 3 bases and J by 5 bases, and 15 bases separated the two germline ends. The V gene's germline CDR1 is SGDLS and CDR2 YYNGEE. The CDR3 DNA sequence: TGTGCCAGCAGCGAGAGTTCGTTAGGGAACGAGCAGTACTTC. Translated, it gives CASSESSLGNEQYF.

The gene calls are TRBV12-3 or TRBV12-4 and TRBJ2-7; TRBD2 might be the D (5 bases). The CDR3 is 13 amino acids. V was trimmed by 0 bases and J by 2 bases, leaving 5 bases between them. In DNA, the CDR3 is TGTGCCAGCAGTTTAGCCGGGACCTACGAGCAGTACTTC. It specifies CASSLAGTYEQYF.

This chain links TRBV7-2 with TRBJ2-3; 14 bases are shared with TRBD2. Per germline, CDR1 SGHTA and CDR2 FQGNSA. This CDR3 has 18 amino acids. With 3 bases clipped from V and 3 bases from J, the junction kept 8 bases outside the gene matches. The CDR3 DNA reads TGTGCCAGCAGCTTCAGAGGACTAGCGGGAGGAAGGACAGATACGCAGTATTTT. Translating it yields CASSFRGLAGGRTDTQYF.

The CDR3 region is CASSSPSLAANEQFF. CDR3 DNA: TGTGCCAGCAGCTCCCCGTCCTTAGCGGCTAATGAGCAGTTCTTC. This sequence joins TRBV5-6 and TRBJ2-1; D perhaps matches TRBD2 (6 bases). Germline lookup yields CDR1 SGHDT and CDR2 YYEEEE. Trimming cost V 3 bases and J 7 bases, with 17 bases left between them. This CDR3 is built from 15 residues.

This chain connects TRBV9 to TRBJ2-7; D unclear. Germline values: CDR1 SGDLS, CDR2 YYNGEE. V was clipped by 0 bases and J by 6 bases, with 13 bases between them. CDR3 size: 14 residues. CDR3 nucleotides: TGTGCCAGCAGCGTAGCTTTGGCCTCGGGCGAGCAGTACTTC. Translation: CASSVALASGEQYF.

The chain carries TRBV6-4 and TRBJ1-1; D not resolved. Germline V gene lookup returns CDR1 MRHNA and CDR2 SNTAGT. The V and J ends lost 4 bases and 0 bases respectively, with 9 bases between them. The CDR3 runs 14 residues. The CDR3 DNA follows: TGTGCCAGCAGTGTCACAGTAATGAACACTGAAGCTTTCTTT. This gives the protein CASSVTVMNTEAFF.

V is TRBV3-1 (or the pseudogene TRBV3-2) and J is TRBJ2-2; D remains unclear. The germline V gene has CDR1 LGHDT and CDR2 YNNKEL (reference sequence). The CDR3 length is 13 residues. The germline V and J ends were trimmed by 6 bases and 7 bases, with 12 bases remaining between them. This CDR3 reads CASSLTTLGELFF. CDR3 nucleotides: TGTGCCAGCAGTCTTACTACACTCGGGGAGCTGTTTTTT.

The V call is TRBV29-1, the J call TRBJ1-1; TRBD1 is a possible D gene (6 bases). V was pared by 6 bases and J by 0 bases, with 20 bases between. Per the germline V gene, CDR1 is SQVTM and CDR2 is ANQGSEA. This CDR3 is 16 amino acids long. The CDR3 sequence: CSVGPVQGSMNTEAFF. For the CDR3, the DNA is TGCAGCGTGGGTCCCGTACAGGGCTCCATGAACACTGAAGCTTTCTTT.

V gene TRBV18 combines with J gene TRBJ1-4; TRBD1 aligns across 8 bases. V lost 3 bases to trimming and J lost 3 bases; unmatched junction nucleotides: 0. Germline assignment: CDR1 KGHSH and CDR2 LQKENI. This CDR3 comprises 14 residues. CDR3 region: CASSPDRANEKLFF. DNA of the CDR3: TGTGCCAGCTCACCGGACAGGGCTAATGAAAAACTGTTTTTT.

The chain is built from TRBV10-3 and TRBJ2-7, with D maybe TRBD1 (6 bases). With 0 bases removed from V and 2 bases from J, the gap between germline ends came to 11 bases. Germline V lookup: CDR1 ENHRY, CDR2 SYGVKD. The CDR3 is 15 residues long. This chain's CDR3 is CAISESGTSPYEQYF. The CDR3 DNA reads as TGTGCCATCAGTGAGTCTGGGACATCACCCTACGAGCAGTACTTC.

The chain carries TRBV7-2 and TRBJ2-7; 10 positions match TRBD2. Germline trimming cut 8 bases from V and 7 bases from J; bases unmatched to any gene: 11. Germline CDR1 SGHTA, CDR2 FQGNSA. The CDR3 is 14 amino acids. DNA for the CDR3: TGTGCCAGCGGACCCCCGGGACTAGCGAGAGAGCAGTACTTC. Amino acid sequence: CASGPPGLAREQYF.

The CDR3 is CAWRAAGRTYEQYF. The DNA for the CDR3 is TGTGCCTGGAGGGCCGCCGGACGGACCTACGAGCAGTACTTC. V and J are TRBV30 and TRBJ2-7; no clear D. Germline-derived CDR1 and CDR2 are GTSNPN and SVGIG (reference sequence). The CDR3 runs to 14 residues. The V end was cut by 3 bases, the J end by 2 bases, with 14 bases between.

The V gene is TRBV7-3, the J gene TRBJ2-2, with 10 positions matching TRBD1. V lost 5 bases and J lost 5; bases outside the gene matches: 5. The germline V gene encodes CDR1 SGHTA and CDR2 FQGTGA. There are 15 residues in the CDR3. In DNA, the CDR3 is TGTGCCAGCAGCCAGACAGGGGGCAATACCGGGGAGCTGTTTTTT. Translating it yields CASSQTGGNTGELFF. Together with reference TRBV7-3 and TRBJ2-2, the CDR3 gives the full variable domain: GAGVSQTPSNKVTEKGKYVELRCDPISGHTALYWYRQSLGQGPEFLIYFQGTGAADDSGLPNDRFFAVRPEGSVSTLKIQRTERGDSAVYLCASSQTGGNTGELFFGEGSRLTVL.

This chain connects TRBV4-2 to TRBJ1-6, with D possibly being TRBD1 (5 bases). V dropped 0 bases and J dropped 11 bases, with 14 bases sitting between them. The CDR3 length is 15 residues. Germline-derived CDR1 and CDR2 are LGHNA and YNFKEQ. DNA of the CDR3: TGTGCCAGCAGCCAAGATAATCAGGGCCAAACACCCCTCCACTTT. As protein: CASSQDNQGQTPLHF.

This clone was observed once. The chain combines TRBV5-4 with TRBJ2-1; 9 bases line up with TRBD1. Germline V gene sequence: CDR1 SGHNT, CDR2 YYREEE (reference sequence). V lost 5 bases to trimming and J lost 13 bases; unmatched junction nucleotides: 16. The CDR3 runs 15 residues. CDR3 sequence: CASSSALQGALGQFF. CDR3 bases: TGTGCCAGCAGTTCCGCCCTACAGGGGGCGCTGGGCCAGTTCTTC.

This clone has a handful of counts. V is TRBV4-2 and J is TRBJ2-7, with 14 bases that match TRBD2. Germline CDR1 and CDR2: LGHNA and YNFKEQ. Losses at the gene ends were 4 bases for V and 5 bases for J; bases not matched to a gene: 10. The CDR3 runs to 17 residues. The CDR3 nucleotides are TGTGCCAGCAGCCGTACCGGGACTAGCGGGAGTCTCAACGAGCAGTACTTC. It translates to CASSRTGTSGSLNEQYF.

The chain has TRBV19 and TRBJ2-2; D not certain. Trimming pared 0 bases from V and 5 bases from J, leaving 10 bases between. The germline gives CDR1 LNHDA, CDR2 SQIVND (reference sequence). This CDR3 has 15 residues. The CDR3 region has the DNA TGTGCCAGTAGTATAGATGGTGGAAATACCGGGGAGCTGTTTTTT. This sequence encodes CASSIDGGNTGELFF.

CDR3 sequence (DNA): TGTGCCAGCAGGTCGACTCTCTTAAACGAGCAGTACTTC. Translated: CASRSTLLNEQYF. The chain has TRBV28 and TRBJ2-7, with no clear D. The CDR3 is made up of 13 amino acids. Germline V gene lookup returns CDR1 MDHEN and CDR2 SYDVKM. V lost 6 bases and J 5 bases, leaving 14 bases between the germline ends.

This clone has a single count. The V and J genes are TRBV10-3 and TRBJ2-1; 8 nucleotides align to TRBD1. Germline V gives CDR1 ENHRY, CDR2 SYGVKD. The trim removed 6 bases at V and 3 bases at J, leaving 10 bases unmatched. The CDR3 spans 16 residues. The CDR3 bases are TGTGCCATCAGGCAAACCGGGACAGGAGACTACAATGAGCAGTTCTTC. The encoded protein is CAIRQTGTGDYNEQFF.

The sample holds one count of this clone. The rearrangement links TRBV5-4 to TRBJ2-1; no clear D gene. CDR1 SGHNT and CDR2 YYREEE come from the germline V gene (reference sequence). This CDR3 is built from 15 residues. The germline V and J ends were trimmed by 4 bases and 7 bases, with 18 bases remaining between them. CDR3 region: CASSPDPGTANEQFF. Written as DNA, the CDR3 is TGTGCCAGCAGCCCGGACCCGGGTACCGCGAATGAGCAGTTCTTC.

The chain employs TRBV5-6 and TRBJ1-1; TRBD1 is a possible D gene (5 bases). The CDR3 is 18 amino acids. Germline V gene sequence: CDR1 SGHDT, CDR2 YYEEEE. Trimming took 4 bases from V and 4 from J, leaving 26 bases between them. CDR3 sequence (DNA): TGTGCCAGCAGCGCACAGGCGGCCAGGGCCTTTGGTCCCACTGAAGCTTTCTTT. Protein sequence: CASSAQAARAFGPTEAFF. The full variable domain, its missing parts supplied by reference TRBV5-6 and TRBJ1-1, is DAGVTQSPTHLIKTRGQQVTLRCSPKSGHDTVSWYQQALGQGPQFIFQYYEEEERQRGNFPDRFSGHQFPNYSSELNVNALLLGDSALYLCASSAQAARAFGPTEAFFGQGTRLTVV.